Below, 16 T cell receptor beta chains from the same sample are listed, as sequenced in a study of cytomegalovirus exposure and HLA in healthy donors. It was with 60 Vbeta and 13 Jbeta primers that the PCR ran. Profiled with immunoSEQ multiplex PCR; TCRdb holds only in-frame clones, not every one. The table includes 150,000 to 200,000 clones, approximately 81% detected once. Source material: PBMCs. The source of these receptors is a woman aged 45-65 years in good health and CMV-seronegative.

The chain couples TRBV10-1 to TRBJ2-1; possibly TRBD2 for D (7 bases). CDR1 is WNHNN, CDR2 SYGVQD, per germline (reference sequence). Trimming left V 3 bases short and J 4 bases short, with 16 bases between. The CDR3 sequence is 16 residues long. The CDR3 reads CASSESTGGPYNEQFF. The DNA for the CDR3 is TGCGCCAGCAGTGAATCTACGGGGGGCCCGTACAATGAGCAGTTCTTC.

The chain links TRBV11-2 to TRBJ1-2, with 7 bases matching TRBD1. This CDR3 comprises 14 residues. After removal of 3 bases from V and 8 bases from J, the junction contained 9 bases not matched to a gene. CDR1 SGHAT and CDR2 FQNNGV come from the germline V gene. The CDR3 sequence: CASSFSRGDAGYTF. CDR3 nucleotides: TGTGCCAGCAGCTTTAGCAGGGGGGATGCGGGCTACACCTTC.

This clone showed up just once. V gene TRBV28 combines with J gene TRBJ1-4; no definite D call. This CDR3 is 15 amino acids long. Per the germline V gene, CDR1 is MDHEN and CDR2 is SYDVKM. V was pared by 4 bases and J by 5 bases, with 14 bases between. The DNA for the CDR3 is TGTGCCAGCAGTTCGGAAGGAGTCACAAATGAAAAACTGTTTTTT. Translating it yields CASSSEGVTNEKLFF.

V and J are TRBV10-3 and TRBJ2-7, with unresolved D. The V end was cut by 3 bases, the J end by 2 bases, with 11 bases between. Germline CDR1 reads ENHRY; CDR2 reads SYGVKD. The CDR3 is 14 residues long. CDR3 in amino acids: CAISESSDPYEQYF. The CDR3 DNA reads TGTGCCATCAGTGAATCGTCAGATCCCTACGAGCAGTACTTC.

The chain joins TRBV2 to TRBJ2-7; 7 bases are a match to TRBD1. Per the germline V gene, CDR1 is SNHLY and CDR2 is FYNNEI. V lost 6 bases to trimming and J lost 3 bases; unmatched junction nucleotides: 5. CDR3 size: 13 residues. CDR3 protein: CASSRQGSYEQYF. CDR3 DNA: TGTGCCAGCAGCCGACAGGGAAGCTACGAGCAGTACTTC.

For the CDR3, the DNA is TGTGCCAGCAGAGCAACTGGAGGAGGGGTGAACACTGAAGCTTTCTTT. This translates into CASRATGGGVNTEAFF. The J gene is TRBJ1-1, the V gene TRBV7-3; maybe TRBD1 (5 bases). The germline V gene encodes CDR1 SGHTA and CDR2 FQGTGA. Trimming cost V 6 bases and J 0 bases, with 17 bases left between them. The CDR3 has 16 amino acids.

This chain uses TRBV5-8 with TRBJ2-7, with 9 bases identical to TRBD1. CDR1 and CDR2 from the germline V gene are SGHTS and YDEGEE. Trimming cost V 2 bases and J 7 bases; bases outside gene matches: 1. CDR3 size: 12 residues. As DNA, the CDR3 is TGTGCCAGCAGCTTCGGGACAGGGGAGCAGTACTTC. This translates into CASSFGTGEQYF. The full variable domain, rest sourced from reference TRBV5-8 and TRBJ2-7, is EAGVTQSPTHLIKTRGQQATLRCSPISGHTSVYWYQQALGLGLQFLLWYDEGEERNRGNFPPRFSGRQFPNYSSELNVNALELEDSALYLCASSFGTGEQYFGPGTRLTVT.

The chain uses TRBV7-6 and TRBJ1-4, with 9 bases matching TRBD1. V trimming: 5 bases; J trimming: 7 bases; junction bases outside the gene matches: 5. CDR3 length: 14 residues. Germline CDR1 and CDR2: SGHVS and FNYEAQ. The DNA for the CDR3 is TGTGCCAGCAGCCAGTCGACAGGGGGTGAAAAACTGTTTTTT. It yields the protein CASSQSTGGEKLFF.

The chain employs TRBV28 and TRBJ1-3; the D is unclear. The CDR3 is made up of 15 amino acids. Germline V gives CDR1 MDHEN, CDR2 SYDVKM. With 3 bases removed from V and 4 bases from J, the gap between germline ends came to 13 bases. CDR3 protein: CASSLEGSWGNTIYF. CDR3 in DNA: TGTGCCAGCAGTTTGGAGGGTTCCTGGGGAAACACCATATATTTT.

This clone was observed a single time. This CDR3 is CASSDLQELNTEAFF. Written as DNA, the CDR3 is TGTGCCAGCAGCGATTTACAGGAGCTGAACACTGAAGCTTTCTTT. The chain combines TRBV6-6 with TRBJ1-1; D may be TRBD1 (5 bases). This CDR3 has 15 residues. Between the trimmed V and J ends, which lost 6 bases and 0 bases, there was a span of 14 bases. Germline CDR1 reads MNHNY; CDR2 reads SVGAGI (reference sequence).

V usage is TRBV19 and J usage is TRBJ1-1, with 12 positions matching TRBD1. CDR1 is LNHDA, CDR2 SQIVND, per germline (reference sequence). Trimming removed 9 bases from V and 4 bases from J; junction bases left unmatched: 12. This CDR3 spans 16 amino acids. The CDR3 nucleotides are TGTGCCAGCACACCTGGGGACAGGGGGCTTGGCACTGAAGCTTTCTTT. The encoded protein is CASTPGDRGLGTEAFF.

J is TRBJ2-7 and V is TRBV7-2; 16 bases align to TRBD2. This CDR3 contains 16 residues. Per germline, CDR1 SGHTA and CDR2 FQGNSA. Trimming took 5 bases from V and 9 from J; bases not matched to a gene: 10. The CDR3 DNA reads as TGTGCCAGCAGCACCGCGGGACTAGCGGGAGGGAGGTGGCAGTACTTC. This gives the protein CASSTAGLAGGRWQYF.

The V gene is TRBV9, the J gene TRBJ2-2; D is unresolved. Germline CDR1 SGDLS, CDR2 YYNGEE. Between the trimmed V and J ends, which lost 3 bases and 4 bases, there was a span of 10 bases. The CDR3 is 14 amino acids. Here the CDR3 DNA reads TGTGCCAGCAGCGAAAAGATCGGCACCGGGGAGCTGTTTTTT. Protein: CASSEKIGTGELFF.

This chain connects TRBV6-6 to TRBJ1-2; 8 bases line up with TRBD1. The V segment lost 6 bases and the J segment 1 base; nucleotides outside the gene matches: 7. Germline CDR1 MNHNY, CDR2 SVGAGI (reference sequence). This CDR3 is built from 15 residues. Written as DNA, the CDR3 is TGTGCCAGCAGGACAGGGGACAAGGTTAACTATGGCTACACCTTC. Its translation is CASRTGDKVNYGYTF.

The chain employs TRBV18 and TRBJ1-3; 7 nucleotides agree with TRBD1. Germline CDR1 and CDR2: KGHSH and LQKENI. The CDR3 is 16 residues long. V was clipped by 6 bases and J by 4 bases; unmatched bases: 12. The CDR3 here is CASSLMGQQQGNTIYF. CDR3 coding DNA: TGTGCCAGCTCCCTCATGGGACAGCAGCAAGGAAACACCATATATTTT.

This chain connects TRBV19 to TRBJ2-3; 9 bases match TRBD2. This CDR3 has 13 residues. The germline V gene encodes CDR1 LNHDA and CDR2 SQIVND (reference sequence). The V gene end was trimmed by 7 bases and the J gene end by 5 bases; junction bases not matched to a gene: 4. The CDR3 is CASMAGGGDTQYF. CDR3 nucleotides: TGTGCCAGTATGGCGGGAGGGGGAGATACGCAGTATTTT. Full variable domain (missing parts from reference TRBV19 and TRBJ2-3): DGGITQSPKYLFRKEGQNVTLSCEQNLNHDAMYWYRQDPGQGLRLIYYSQIVNDFQKGDIAEGYSVSREKKESFPLTVTSAQKNPTAFYLCASMAGGGDTQYFGPGTRLTVL.